The clone carrying this TCR beta chain was seen just once. What it binds is unknown. This entry is derived from a study of PD-1 blockade in mismatch repair-deficient tumors. Study-wide context: Enrolled about 2013-2017, patients had progressing, pretreated mismatch repair-deficient cancers of more than ten types.

This CDR3 is built from 15 residues. J was trimmed by 1 base and V by 4 bases; bases with no gene match: 4. The germline V gene encodes CDR1 SGHDN and CDR2 FVKESK. PCR or immunohistochemistry showed mismatch repair deficiency in every enrolled patient. Clones were sequenced by immunoSEQ multiplex PCR, and TCRdb holds only the in-frame ones, with some missing. The table includes about 68,000 clones, 78% detected once. Study-wide results and caveats: Rapid post-treatment expansion, then contraction, generally preceding radiologic response, marked tumor-resident clones.

The rearrangement uses TRBV14 and TRBJ1-5, with 7 bases matching TRBD1. The sample here was peripheral blood, taken 2 weeks after starting pembrolizumab. The source of this sequence is an adult with mismatch repair-deficient cancer. CDR3 amino acids: CASSPGTASNQPQHF. The CDR3 nucleotides read TGTGCCAGCAGCCCCGGGACAGCGAGCAATCAGCCCCAGCATTTT.